The 18 T cell receptor beta chains below were found in one sample sequenced in a study of cytomegalovirus exposure and HLA in healthy donors. In the PCR, 60 Vbeta and 13 Jbeta primers were used. TCRdb's copy holds only in-frame clones and misses some; the assay was immunoSEQ multiplex PCR. The profile shows under 250,000 clones, around four fifths of them singletons. Material for sequencing was PBMCs. The receptors come from a woman in her fifties or sixties in good health and CMV-seropositive.

The V and J genes are TRBV2 and TRBJ1-1, with 9 bases fitting TRBD1. This CDR3 contains 14 residues. Germline V gene lookup returns CDR1 SNHLY and CDR2 FYNNEI. V shed 8 bases and J 6 bases; nucleotides not matched to a gene: 10. The CDR3 DNA reads as TGTGCCAGCGACAAAAGGACAGGGGTTGCTGAAGCTTTCTTT. Encoded protein: CASDKRTGVAEAFF.

CDR3 DNA: TGCGCCAGCAGCCAAGATAGGGGGGCCACTAGCGGGGGGGAGACCCAGTACTTC. This encodes CASSQDRGATSGGETQYF. The chain recombines TRBV4-1 with TRBJ2-5; 12 positions match TRBD2. Trimming removed 0 bases from V and 5 bases from J; junction bases left unmatched: 10. Germline V gives CDR1 MGHRA, CDR2 YSYEKL. The CDR3 spans 18 residues.

This clone was seen a single time. This same CDR3 is encoded by further DNA sequences in the sample. This chain uses TRBV4-1 with TRBJ1-1; TRBD1 agrees at 7 bases. This CDR3 comprises 14 residues. V lost 3 bases to trimming and J lost 0 bases; unmatched junction nucleotides: 1. CDR1 is MGHRA, CDR2 YSYEKL, per germline. CDR3 amino acids: CASSQGQLNTEAFF. The CDR3 bases are TGCGCCAGCAGCCAGGGACAGTTGAACACTGAAGCTTTCTTT.

As to this clone: A junction boundary mismatches the germline segment, possibly from a read error. The chain links TRBV7-9 to TRBJ2-4; a weak D match, TRBD2 (6 bases). CDR1 and CDR2 (germline): SEHNR, FQNEAQ (reference sequence). CDR3 length: 17 residues. The CDR3 DNA sequence: TGTTCCAGCAGCCCTGGAGGGCAGGCGAGGACCAAAAACATTCAGTACTTC. Protein: CSSSPGGQARTKNIQYF.

This chain links TRBV5-6 with TRBJ1-5; 9 bases line up with TRBD1. Germline trimming cut 4 bases from V and 5 bases from J; bases unmatched to any gene: 10. Germline V gene data show CDR1 as SGHDT and CDR2 as YYEEEE. The CDR3 spans 16 residues. CDR3 coding DNA: TGTGCCAGCAGCACACAGGACAGGGGAGTGCATCAGCCCCAGCATTTT. Amino acid sequence: CASSTQDRGVHQPQHF.

The chain carries TRBV6-5 and TRBJ2-5; 8 nucleotides match TRBD1. The CDR3 length is 15 residues. V trimming: 10 bases; J trimming: 5 bases; junction bases outside the gene matches: 15. Germline CDR1 MNHEY, CDR2 SVGAGI. DNA of the CDR3: TGTGCCACCGGAGAATTGACAGGGGTCGGGGAGACCCAGTACTTC. Its translation is CATGELTGVGETQYF.

The rearrangement links TRBV6-4 to TRBJ2-3; D not certain. Trimming left V 3 bases short and J 4 bases short, with 8 bases between. Germline CDR1 MRHNA, CDR2 SNTAGT. The CDR3 runs to 13 residues. This CDR3 is CASSEQIADTQYF. CDR3 nucleotides: TGTGCCAGCAGTGAACAGATCGCAGATACGCAGTATTTT.

This chain links TRBV30 with TRBJ1-2, with 7 bases fitting TRBD1. The CDR3 consists of 15 residues. Germline V gives CDR1 GTSNPN, CDR2 SVGIG (reference sequence). The V gene end was trimmed by 5 bases and the J gene end by 4 bases; junction bases not matched to a gene: 13. The CDR3 protein is CAWPPPQGEVYGYTF. The DNA of the CDR3 is TGTGCCTGGCCTCCCCCGCAGGGGGAGGTCTATGGCTACACCTTC.

This clone was seen only once. The chain links TRBV27 to TRBJ2-1, with a possible D match to TRBD1 (6 bases). The CDR3 extends over 15 amino acids. The V end lost 3 bases, the J end lost 4 bases, and 13 bases lay between the germline ends. CDR1 and CDR2 (germline): MNHEY, SMNVEV (reference sequence). CDR3 sequence reads: CASSFSGGGYNEQFF. The CDR3 DNA follows: TGTGCCAGCAGTTTTAGTGGGGGCGGATACAATGAGCAGTTCTTC.

Comments on this clone: Other DNA sequences in this specimen translate into the identical CDR3. The DNA for the CDR3 is TGTGCCAGCAGCTTATCAGGCCCAGGGGAGCAGTACTTC. Translation gives CASSLSGPGEQYF. The V call is TRBV7-7, the J call TRBJ2-7; maybe TRBD1 (5 bases). Germline V gene sequence: CDR1 SSHAT, CDR2 FNYEAQ (reference sequence). The CDR3 totals 13 residues. The ends were cut back, 2 bases at V and 7 bases at J, with 12 bases in the middle.

This clone came up once. The rearrangement links TRBV4-1 to TRBJ2-3; 10 positions agree with TRBD2. V trimming: 4 bases; J trimming: 3 bases; junction bases outside the gene matches: 7. Germline values: CDR1 MGHRA, CDR2 YSYEKL. The CDR3 runs 16 residues. The CDR3 spells CASSLRLAGNTDTQYF. CDR3 in DNA: TGCGCCAGCAGCCTCCGACTAGCGGGTAATACAGATACGCAGTATTTT.

This rearrangement joins TRBV5-1 to TRBJ1-4, with 9 nucleotides matching TRBD1. V lost 4 bases and J lost 8; bases outside the gene matches: 9. The germline CDR1 and CDR2 sequences are SGHRS and YFSETQ. The CDR3 is made up of 15 amino acids. The CDR3 protein is CASSIPGQGNEKLFF. The CDR3 DNA is TGCGCCAGCAGCATACCGGGACAGGGTAACGAAAAACTGTTTTTT.

The chain recombines TRBV4-2 with TRBJ2-7, with 8 bases aligning to TRBD2. Trimming removed 3 bases from V and 3 bases from J; junction bases left unmatched: 7. Per the germline V gene, CDR1 is LGHNA and CDR2 is YNFKEQ. CDR3 length equals 15 residues. CDR3 residues: CASSHTGTRNYEQYF. CDR3 in DNA: TGTGCCAGCAGCCATACCGGGACTAGGAACTACGAGCAGTACTTC.

This clone was picked up one time. The chain links TRBV2 to TRBJ1-2; 12 nucleotides match TRBD1. From germline, CDR1 is SNHLY and CDR2 FYNNEI. Trimming cost V 4 bases and J 7 bases; bases outside gene matches: 4. There are 14 residues in the CDR3. CDR3 amino acids: CASSAGTGGLGYTF. The DNA for the CDR3 is TGTGCCAGCAGTGCCGGGACAGGGGGCCTTGGCTACACCTTC.

The chain uses TRBV7-9 and TRBJ2-4, with 10 positions matching TRBD1. V shed 5 bases and J 2 bases; nucleotides not matched to a gene: 9. Germline CDR1 and CDR2: SEHNR and FQNEAQ (reference sequence). The CDR3 runs to 17 residues. CDR3 in amino acids: CASSAQRDRGPKNIQYF. DNA of the CDR3: TGTGCCAGCAGCGCGCAACGGGACAGGGGTCCCAAAAACATTCAGTACTTC. Based on the CDR3 plus reference TRBV7-9 and TRBJ2-4, the full variable domain is DTGVSQNPRHKITKRGQNVTFRCDPISEHNRLYWYRQTLGQGPEFLTYFQNEAQLEKSRLLSDRFSAERPKGSFSTLEIQRTEQGDSAMYLCASSAQRDRGPKNIQYFGAGTRLSVL.

The CDR3 DNA reads TGCAGCGTTCTAGGCCTTTCATCTGGAAACACCATATATTTT. As protein: CSVLGLSSGNTIYF. The genes are TRBV29-1 and TRBJ1-3; no clear D. This CDR3 region has 14 residues. Trimming left V 5 bases short and J 1 base short, with 12 bases between. Germline V gene lookup returns CDR1 SQVTM and CDR2 ANQGSEA.

V is TRBV7-2 and J is TRBJ1-5; D unresolved. Germline CDR1 and CDR2: SGHTA and FQGNSA. The germline V and J ends were trimmed by 2 bases and 6 bases, with 14 bases remaining between them. This CDR3 contains 15 residues. CDR3 sequence (DNA): TGTGCCAGCAGCTTACAAGGAGGGCTGGGTCAGCCCCAGCATTTT. It encodes CASSLQGGLGQPQHF.

The J gene is TRBJ1-6, the V gene TRBV7-8, with D possibly being TRBD1 (5 bases). The CDR3 is 16 residues long. Germline-derived CDR1 and CDR2 are SGHVS and FQNEAQ. Trimming shortened V by 4 bases and J by 7 bases, and 17 bases separated the two germline ends. The CDR3 sequence is CASSSKSGLLNSPLHF. CDR3 DNA sequence: TGTGCCAGCAGCTCAAAATCGGGACTCCTAAATTCACCCCTCCACTTT.